This T cell receptor beta chain was observed in a study of blood T cell repertoires in COVID-19. On the study more broadly: Sites in the United States, Italy and Spain provided acute and convalescent COVID-19 samples. T cells, B-cell-depleted T cells, or PBMCs supplied cDNA or gDNA.

CDR1 is SGHVS and CDR2 is FNYEAQ in the germline V gene. The CDR3 sequence is 18 residues long. With 6 bases clipped from V and 1 base from J, the junction kept 15 bases outside the gene matches. Authors' data handling: Estimation of nucleated cell counts relied on the amplification of reference gene primers. Measured with immunoSEQ multiplex PCR; TCRdb has only the in-frame clones, and not every one. The DNA gave D and trimming, while V, J and clone size come from that table. The sample shows about 210,000 clones, 80% of them seen only once. The receptor was isolated from a human donor in a cohort sampled during active COVID-19. Sequencing input: peripheral blood. This chain joins TRBV7-6 and TRBJ2-3; TRBD2 matches at 8 bases. The CDR3 reads CASRMPRAGREGTDTQYF. CDR3 nucleotides: TGTGCCAGCAGAATGCCCCGGGCGGGGCGGGAGGGCACAGATACGCAGTATTTT.